These T cell receptor beta chains were read from a single sample in a study of T cells in Graves' hyperthyroidism and ophthalmopathy. TCRdb recomputed calls from the multiplex PCR reads with MiXCR, one row per CDR3 protein. The profile shows 450,000 to 650,000 distinct CDR3 sequences, more than 15% of them singletons. Sequencing was performed on blood. The receptors shown here come from a woman aged 18-29 years with Graves' ophthalmopathy. CDR3s include the opening cysteine and the closing phenylalanine or tryptophan. The D gene is left open where the match is weak. Clone size is stated in some rows and not others, as once, few, many or a class when expanded.

v_gene,d_gene,j_gene,abundance,CDR3nt,CDR3aa
TRBV20-1,.,TRBJ1-1,many,TGCAGTGCTAGAGAGGTCACCGTGAACACTGAAGCTTTCTTT,CSAREVTVNTEAFF
TRBV28,.,TRBJ2-7,many,TGTGCCAGCAGTTTATCGGGGGCTATCTACGAGCAGTACTTC,CASSLSGAIYEQYF
TRBV28,.,TRBJ1-1,many,TGTGCCAGCAGTTTTTTGGTAGGGGGAAAGAACACTGAAGCTTTCTTT,CASSFLVGGKNTEAFF
TRBV28,TRBD1,TRBJ1-5,.,TGTGCCAGCAGGGGGGACAGGGCACAGCCCCAGCATTTT,CASRGDRAQPQHF
TRBV7-2,TRBD2,TRBJ2-1,.,TGTGCCAGCAGCTCAGCGGGAGTGTTCCACAATGAGCAGTTCTTC,CASSSAGVFHNEQFF
TRBV7-2,.,TRBJ2-1,many,TGTGCCAGCAGCCTAGAAGGATTAATGGATGAGCAGTTCTTC,CASSLEGLMDEQFF
TRBV4-1,.,TRBJ2-7,few,TGCGCCAGCAGCCAAGACTCAACAAGAGCCTACGAGCAGTACTTC,CASSQDSTRAYEQYF
TRBV28,.,TRBJ2-7,many,TGTGCCAGCACCCTCCCGGGGGCGGCCTACGAGCAGTACTTC,CASTLPGAAYEQYF
TRBV15,TRBD2,TRBJ2-1,many,TGTGCCACCAGCCCGACTAGCGGGGGGAACAATGAGCAGTTCTTC,CATSPTSGGNNEQFF
TRBV2,.,TRBJ1-4,many,TGTGCCAGCAGTGGGGGGGATAAAGAAAAACTGTTTTTT,CASSGGDKEKLFF
TRBV15,TRBD2,TRBJ2-7,many,TGTGCCACCAGCAGGACCTCTAGCGGACTTTCCTACGAGCAGTACTTC,CATSRTSSGLSYEQYF
TRBV6-1,.,TRBJ2-5,few,TGTGCCAGCAGTTGGTCTCTCCAAGAGACCCAGTACTTC,CASSWSLQETQYF
TRBV4-1,TRBD2,TRBJ2-3,few,TGCGCCAGCAGCCAAGTTGGGGCGGGGGTCACAGATACGCAGTATTTT,CASSQVGAGVTDTQYF
TRBV20-1,.,TRBJ2-4,few,TGCAGTGCTAGAGAGTCCGGGGGAAACATTCAGTACTTC,CSARESGGNIQYF
TRBV7-2,.,TRBJ1-2,many,TGTGCCAGCAGCCTTGGGGAATTTCGCTATGGCTACACCTTC,CASSLGEFRYGYTF
TRBV4-2,TRBD2,TRBJ2-5,few,TGTGCCAGCAGCCAAGCTAGCGGGACACAAGAGACCCAGTACTTC,CASSQASGTQETQYF
TRBV4-1,.,TRBJ2-7,.,TGCGCCAGCAGCCAAGGGTCTAGGGGCGCCTATTACGAGCAGTACTTC,CASSQGSRGAYYEQYF
TRBV12-3/TRBV12-4,.,TRBJ1-4,many,TGTGCCAGCAGTTTCTACTGGACAAGAAACAGTGAAAAACTGTTTTTT,CASSFYWTRNSEKLFF
TRBV11-2,.,TRBJ1-1,many,TGTGCCAGCAGCTTAGGAGGAGAACTCACTGAAGCTTTCTTT,CASSLGGELTEAFF
TRBV30,TRBD2,TRBJ2-1,many,TGTGCCCGGTCCGGGACTAGTGGGTACAATGAGCAGTTCTTC,CARSGTSGYNEQFF